This T cell receptor beta chain was recorded in a study of blood T cell repertoires in COVID-19. Study-level information: The study drew acute and convalescent COVID-19 samples from the United States, Italy and Spain.

Per the study methods: The authors estimated nucleated cell counts from reference gene primer amplification. The protocol was immunoSEQ multiplex PCR, while the TCRdb copy is restricted to in-frame clones and leaves out a portion. V and J calls and clone size follow that table, whereas D and trimming were derived from the DNA. The profile shows about 370,000 clones, around 89% of them singletons. Trimming took 2 bases from V and 3 from J; bases not matched to a gene: 6. Germline CDR1 reads SGHAT; CDR2 reads FQNNGV. CDR3 length equals 16 residues. Sample: peripheral blood. The chain employs TRBV11-2 and TRBJ2-5; 10 nucleotides line up with TRBD1. The sequence was obtained from a man aged 18-30 years with active or convalescent COVID-19. The CDR3: CASSLPPGQGKETQYF. DNA for the CDR3: TGTGCCAGCAGCTTACCTCCGGGACAGGGGAAAGAGACCCAGTACTTC.